This T cell receptor beta chain stems from a study of PD-1 blockade in classical Hodgkin lymphoma. Study background: Patients were treated with nivolumab at 3 mg/kg, and this was given intravenously every 2 weeks.

Overall study findings and caveats: The study found that TCR diversity rose significantly by C4D1 in CD4+ but not CD8+ cells. Complete responders' baseline diversity resembled that of newly diagnosed patients. Newly diagnosed patients reportedly trailed healthy donors in baseline TCR diversity.

Patients all relapsed after autologous stem cell transplantation, and there was variation in brentuximab vedotin exposure. V gave up 2 bases and J gave up 3 bases; unmatched junction bases: 3. Germline CDR1 WNHNN, CDR2 SYGVQD (reference sequence). CDR3 size: 15 residues. The repertoire was sequenced with immunoSEQ multiplex PCR; TCRdb's copy has only in-frame clones and lacks some. The data contain around 34,000 clones, 76% of them singletons. A remark on this clone: Its antigen is still unknown.

The receptor's source is a human donor with classical Hodgkin lymphoma. The sample consisted of peripheral blood mononuclear cells (PBMCs), taken before the second cycle of nivolumab. The chain uses TRBV10-1 and TRBJ1-5; TRBD1 matches 8 bases. The CDR3 protein is CASSEGTGFNQPQHF. Here the CDR3 DNA reads TGCGCCAGCAGTGAGGGGACAGGATTCAATCAGCCCCAGCATTTT.